These 8 T cell receptor beta chains share one sample of origin, sequenced in a study of T cell repertoires in cytomegalovirus infection. TCRdb analysed the reads with MiXCR anew, one entry per CDR3 protein. This table has around 490,000 distinct CDR3 sequences, less than 30% appearing once. The sequenced material came from PBMCs. The receptors originated from a human donor in good health (CMV status not recorded). Some clones in this sample may be carry-over from other donors' samples.

This chain connects TRBV6-2 or TRBV6-3 to TRBJ1-1, with D possibly being TRBD1 (5 bases). With 2 bases removed from V and 1 base from J, the gap between germline ends came to 14 bases. This CDR3 contains 16 residues. CDR1 and CDR2 from the germline V gene are MNHEY and SVGEGT. CDR3 region: CASSYPRTGANTEAFF. The CDR3 DNA sequence: TGTGCCAGCAGTTACCCCCGAACAGGAGCGAACACTGAAGCTTTCTTT.

The table lists this clonotype with many counts. CDR3 region: CASGLYSNQPQHF. CDR3 nucleotides: TGTGCCAGCGGATTATATAGCAATCAGCCCCAGCATTTT. The rearrangement links TRBV6-2 or TRBV6-3 to TRBJ1-5; D gene ambiguous. The V end lost 8 bases, the J end lost 0 bases, and 8 bases lay between the germline ends. This CDR3 spans 13 amino acids. The germline CDR1 and CDR2 sequences are MNHEY and SVGEGT.

This clonotype was seen repeatedly, ten times or more. CDR3 DNA sequence: TGTGCCAGCAGCATCCTGTTAGGCCCTCCCTACGAGCAGTACTTC. Translating it yields CASSILLGPPYEQYF. The V call is TRBV7-2, the J call TRBJ2-7; no clear D. The CDR3 extends over 15 amino acids. V was cut by 5 bases and J by 2 bases, with 16 bases left in between. CDR1 and CDR2 (germline): SGHTA, FQGNSA.

The chain has TRBV19 and TRBJ1-1; D is unresolved. The CDR3 consists of 14 residues. The germline gives CDR1 LNHDA, CDR2 SQIVND (reference sequence). Trimming took off 3 bases at V and 1 base at J, with 9 bases between the two ends. This CDR3 reads CASSIRPSNTEAFF. CDR3 bases: TGTGCCAGTAGTATTCGTCCATCGAACACTGAAGCTTTCTTT.

The chain carries TRBV7-9 and TRBJ2-3; TRBD1 matches at 7 bases. The germline CDR1 and CDR2 sequences are SEHNR and FQNEAQ (reference sequence). This CDR3 spans 12 amino acids. The J segment lost 13 bases and the V segment lost 5 bases, leaving 9 bases of the junction unmatched. The CDR3 sequence: CASSVPGQDEYF. The CDR3 DNA reads TGTGCCAGCAGCGTACCTGGACAGGATGAGTATTTT.

This chain joins TRBV7-3 and TRBJ2-1; possibly TRBD1 for D (6 bases). Germline V gives CDR1 SGHTA, CDR2 FQGTGA. The CDR3 totals 14 residues. The V gene lost 4 bases and the J gene lost 9 bases, with 16 bases spanning the gap. For the CDR3, the DNA is TGTGCCAGCAGCTCGGAGACAGGCGAAATTGAGCAGTTCTTC. Amino acids: CASSSETGEIEQFF.

This clonotype appeared many times. The genes are TRBV12-3 or TRBV12-4 and TRBJ2-3; TRBD2 might be the D (6 bases). The CDR3 sequence is 15 residues long. Trimming removed 4 bases from V and 1 base from J, with 12 bases in between. CDR3 residues: CASSYQRAGTDTQYF. The CDR3, as DNA: TGTGCCAGCAGTTACCAGCGGGCAGGCACAGATACGCAGTATTTT.

This clonotype was counted many times. V gene TRBV6-5 combines with J gene TRBJ1-3, with D maybe TRBD1 (6 bases). Germline loops: CDR1 MNHEY, CDR2 SVGAGI. The CDR3 contains 15 residues. Between the trimmed V and J ends, which lost 0 bases and 2 bases, there was a span of 8 bases. The CDR3 bases are TGTGCCAGCAGTTACTCGTGGGGGCCTGGAAACACCATATATTTT. Its protein product is CASSYSWGPGNTIYF.